A selection of T cell receptor beta chains follows, all from one sample in a study of beta chain features in type 1 diabetes. Measured with immunoSEQ multiplex PCR; TCRdb has only the in-frame clones, and not every one. This table holds roughly 300,000 clones, 7.5% to 9% found once. Sequencing was done on a sample of central memory CD4+ T cells from blood. These receptors came from a young woman in good health. Each CDR3 is given with its conserved first and last residue. A D gene is named only where the DNA matches it firmly. Only some rows state a clone size, as once, few, many or a class for expanded clones.

D gene,clone size,CDR3 length,V gene,J gene,CDR3 DNA,CDR3 protein
TRBD1,NA,15,TRBV6-5,TRBJ2-4,TGTGCCAGCAGTCACGACAGGGAGGCCAAAAACATTCAGTACTTC,CASSHDREAKNIQYF
NA,few,13,TRBV11-1,TRBJ2-1,TGTGCCAGCAGCTCCGGAGTCTTCAATGAGCAGTTCTTC,CASSSGVFNEQFF
NA,few,12,TRBV28,TRBJ1-4,TGTGCCAGCAGTTTTTACGGGGAAAAACTGTTTTTT,CASSFYGEKLFF
TRBD2,NA,16,TRBV4-2,TRBJ2-5,TGTGCCAGCAGCCAACTCAGACTAGCCGAGGGAGAGACCCAGTACTTC,CASSQLRLAEGETQYF
TRBD1,few,15,TRBV7-2,TRBJ2-7,TGTGCCAGCAGCCAGGACAGGGGGCGAAACTACGAGCAGTACTTC,CASSQDRGRNYEQYF
TRBD2,NA,17,TRBV7-2,TRBJ2-6,TGTGCCAGCAGCTTTTCGGGGGGTAACTCTGGGGCCAACGTCCTGACTTTC,CASSFSGGNSGANVLTF
NA,few,14,TRBV2,TRBJ2-3,TGTGCCAGCAGCAAAGAGTGGTCGACGGATACGCAGTATTTT,CASSKEWSTDTQYF
NA,NA,16,TRBV4-3,TRBJ2-3,TGCGCCAGCAGCCAAGATCTAAGTAGAATAACAGATACGCAGTATTTT,CASSQDLSRITDTQYF
NA,NA,14,TRBV7-6,TRBJ2-1,TGTGCCAGCAGCTCTGGTAACTCCATCAATGAGCAGTTCTTC,CASSSGNSINEQFF
TRBD2,few,14,TRBV29-1,TRBJ2-3,TGCAGCGTTGTGAGTCGGGAGGGAACAGATACGCAGTATTTT,CSVVSREGTDTQYF
NA,many,17,TRBV5-5,TRBJ1-1,TGTGCCAGCAGCTTGACTCCCGGGGCGGAGGACGTAACTGAAGCTTTCTTT,CASSLTPGAEDVTEAFF
NA,few,12,TRBV5-1,TRBJ2-3,TGCGCCAGCAGCTTGGATACAGATACGCAGTATTTT,CASSLDTDTQYF